This note documents a single TCR beta chain sequence. Antigen: not known. Data came from immunoSEQ multiplex PCR; TCRdb stores just in-frame clones and leaves some out. The top ten hold about 0.53% of the sample, which has about 180,000 clones, 80% to 90% seen once. This sample stems from a study of T cell responses to AZD1222 COVID-19 vaccine. Study conclusions and caveats: The study found Spike-specific TCR breadth and depth rose after two AZD1222 doses. CD4 TCRs covered the whole spike, strongest at regions 160-218 and 743-854. It was only a handful of AZD1222 recipients who were seropositive at baseline. The donor group comprised mostly white British people and more females; the analysis possibly underestimated clonal diversity.

Germline lookup yields CDR1 SGHNT and CDR2 YYREEE (reference sequence). CDR3 length equals 17 residues. V gave up 3 bases and J gave up 5 bases, with 20 bases separating them. The source is an adult in good health. The sequencing here drew on peripheral blood, taken on day 0 of AZD1222 vaccination. The chain combines TRBV5-4 with TRBJ1-4; D uncertain. The CDR3 nucleotides are TGTGCCAGCAGCTCGGCTACAGAAAGCAACTCCAATGAAAAACTGTTTTTT. As protein: CASSSATESNSNEKLFF.